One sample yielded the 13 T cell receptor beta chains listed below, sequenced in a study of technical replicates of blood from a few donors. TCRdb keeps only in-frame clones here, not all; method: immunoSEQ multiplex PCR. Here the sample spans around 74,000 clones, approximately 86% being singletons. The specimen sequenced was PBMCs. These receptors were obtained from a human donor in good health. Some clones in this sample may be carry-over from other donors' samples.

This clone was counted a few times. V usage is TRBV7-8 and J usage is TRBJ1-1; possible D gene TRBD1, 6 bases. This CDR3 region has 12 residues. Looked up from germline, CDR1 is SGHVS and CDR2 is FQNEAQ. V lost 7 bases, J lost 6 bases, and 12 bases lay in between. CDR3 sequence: CASTQQGAEAFF. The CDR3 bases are TGTGCCAGCACCCAACAGGGTGCTGAAGCTTTCTTT.

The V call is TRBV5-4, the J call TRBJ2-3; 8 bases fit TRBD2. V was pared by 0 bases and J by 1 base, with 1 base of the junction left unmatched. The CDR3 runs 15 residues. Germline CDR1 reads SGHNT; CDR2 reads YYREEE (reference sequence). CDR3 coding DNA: TGTGCCAGCAGCTTGGACGGGAGGGGCACAGATACGCAGTATTTT. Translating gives CASSLDGRGTDTQYF.

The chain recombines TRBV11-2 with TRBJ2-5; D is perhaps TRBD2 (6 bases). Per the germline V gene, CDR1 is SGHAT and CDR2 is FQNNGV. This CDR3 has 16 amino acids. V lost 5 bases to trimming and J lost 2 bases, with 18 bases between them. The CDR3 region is CASSLVGNGGQETQYF. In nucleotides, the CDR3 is TGTGCCAGCAGCCTGGTGGGGAATGGGGGGCAAGAGACCCAGTACTTC.

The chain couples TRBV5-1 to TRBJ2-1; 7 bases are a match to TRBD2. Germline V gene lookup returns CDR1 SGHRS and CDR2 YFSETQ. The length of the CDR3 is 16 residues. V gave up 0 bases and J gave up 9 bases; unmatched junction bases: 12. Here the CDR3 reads CASSLGSSGGRAEQFF. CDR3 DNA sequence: TGCGCCAGCAGCTTGGGGTCGTCTGGGGGGAGGGCTGAGCAGTTCTTC.

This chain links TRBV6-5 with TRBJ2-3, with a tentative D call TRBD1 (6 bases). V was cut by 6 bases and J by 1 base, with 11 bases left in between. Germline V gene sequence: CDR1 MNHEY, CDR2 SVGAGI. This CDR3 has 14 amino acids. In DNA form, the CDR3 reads TGTGCCAGCAGGTCAGGGGTGCGCACAGATACGCAGTATTTT. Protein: CASRSGVRTDTQYF.

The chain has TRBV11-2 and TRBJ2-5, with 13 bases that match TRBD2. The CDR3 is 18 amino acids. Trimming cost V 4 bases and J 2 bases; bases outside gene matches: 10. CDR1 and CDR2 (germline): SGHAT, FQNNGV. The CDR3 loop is CASSSGLAGQPLQETQYF. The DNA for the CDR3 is TGTGCCAGCAGCTCGGGACTAGCGGGACAGCCGCTACAAGAGACCCAGTACTTC.

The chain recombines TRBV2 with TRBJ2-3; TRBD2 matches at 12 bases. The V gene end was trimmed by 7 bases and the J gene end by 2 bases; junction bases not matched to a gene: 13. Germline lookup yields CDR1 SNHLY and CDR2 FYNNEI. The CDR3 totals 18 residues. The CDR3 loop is CASKGLAGGPRVTDTQYF. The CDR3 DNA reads TGTGCCAGCAAGGGGCTAGCGGGAGGGCCAAGAGTCACAGATACGCAGTATTTT.

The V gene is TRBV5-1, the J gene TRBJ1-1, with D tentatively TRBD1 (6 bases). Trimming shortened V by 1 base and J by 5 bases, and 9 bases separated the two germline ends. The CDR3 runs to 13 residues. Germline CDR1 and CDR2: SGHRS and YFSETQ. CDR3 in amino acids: CASSLSDRTEAFF. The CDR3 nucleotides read TGCGCCAGCAGCTTGTCGGACAGAACTGAAGCTTTCTTT.

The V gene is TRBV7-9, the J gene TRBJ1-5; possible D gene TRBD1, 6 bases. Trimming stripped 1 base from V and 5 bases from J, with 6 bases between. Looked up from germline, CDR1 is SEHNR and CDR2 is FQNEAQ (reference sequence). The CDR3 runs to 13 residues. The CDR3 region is CASSLDRDQPQHF. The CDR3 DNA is TGTGCCAGCAGCTTAGACAGGGATCAGCCCCAGCATTTT. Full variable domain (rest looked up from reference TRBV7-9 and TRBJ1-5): DTGVSQNPRHKITKRGQNVTFRCDPISEHNRLYWYRQTLGQGPEFLTYFQNEAQLEKSRLLSDRFSAERPKGSFSTLEIQRTEQGDSAMYLCASSLDRDQPQHFGDGTRLSIL.

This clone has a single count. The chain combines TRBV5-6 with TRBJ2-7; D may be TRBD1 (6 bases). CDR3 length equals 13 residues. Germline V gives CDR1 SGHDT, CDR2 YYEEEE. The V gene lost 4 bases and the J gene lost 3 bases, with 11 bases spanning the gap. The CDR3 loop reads CASSPRGGYEQYF. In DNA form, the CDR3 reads TGTGCCAGCAGCCCCAGGGGTGGCTACGAGCAGTACTTC.

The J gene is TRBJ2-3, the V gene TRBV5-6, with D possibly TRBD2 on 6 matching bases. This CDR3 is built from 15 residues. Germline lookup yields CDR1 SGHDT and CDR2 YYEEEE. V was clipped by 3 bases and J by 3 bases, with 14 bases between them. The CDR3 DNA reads TGTGCCAGCAGCTCAAGTAGACTAGTTACAGATACGCAGTATTTT. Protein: CASSSSRLVTDTQYF.

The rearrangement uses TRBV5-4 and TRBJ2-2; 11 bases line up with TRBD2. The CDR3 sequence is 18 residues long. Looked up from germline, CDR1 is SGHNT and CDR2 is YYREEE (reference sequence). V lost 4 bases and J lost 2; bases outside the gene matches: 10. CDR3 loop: CASSRTTSGATNTGELFF. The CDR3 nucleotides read TGTGCCAGCAGCCGGACGACTAGCGGGGCGACAAACACCGGGGAGCTGTTTTTT. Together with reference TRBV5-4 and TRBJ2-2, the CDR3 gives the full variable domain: ETGVTQSPTHLIKTRGQQVTLRCSSQSGHNTVSWYQQALGQGPQFIFQYYREEENGRGNFPPRFSGLQFPNYSSELNVNALELDDSALYLCASSRTTSGATNTGELFFGEGSRLTVL.

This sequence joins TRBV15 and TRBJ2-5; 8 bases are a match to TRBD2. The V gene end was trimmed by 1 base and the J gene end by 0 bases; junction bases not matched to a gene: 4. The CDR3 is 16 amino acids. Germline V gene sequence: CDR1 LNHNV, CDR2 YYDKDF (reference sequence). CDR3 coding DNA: TGTGCCACCAGCAGAGGTGCTAGCGGGTACCAAGAGACCCAGTACTTC. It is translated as CATSRGASGYQETQYF.